Each of the 28 T cell receptor beta chains below was sequenced from the same sample in a study of early T cells in non-severe SARS-CoV-2 infection. TCRdb reprocessed the 5' RACE reads with MiXCR, giving one entry per CDR3 protein. The table records 74,000 or so distinct CDR3 sequences, over 10% of them present only once. The source material was whole blood. These receptors all stem from an adult who was a healthcare worker with PCR-confirmed SARS-CoV-2 infection or an uninfected control (not recorded which).

This clonotype was counted ten times or more. The CDR3 reads CASSLAPAGNYEQYF. DNA of the CDR3: TGTGCCAGCAGCTTAGCGCCGGCAGGAAACTACGAGCAGTACTTC. The chain recombines TRBV7-6 with TRBJ2-7; no reliable D call. CDR1 and CDR2 (germline): SGHVS, FNYEAQ. V was trimmed by 0 bases and J by 3 bases, leaving 12 bases between them. There are 15 residues in the CDR3.

This clonotype was counted at least ten times. The V and J genes are TRBV18 and TRBJ1-1; a possible D gene is TRBD1 (5 bases). The V end lost 6 bases, the J end lost 3 bases, and 11 bases lay between the germline ends. The germline V gene encodes CDR1 KGHSH and CDR2 LQKENI. The CDR3 length is 13 residues. The CDR3 loop is CASSADKYTEAFF. CDR3 DNA: TGTGCCAGCTCGGCGGACAAGTACACTGAAGCTTTCTTT.

The chain couples TRBV7-9 to TRBJ2-1, with D unresolved. V gave up 3 bases and J gave up 8 bases, with 8 bases separating them. This CDR3 comprises 12 residues. In germline, CDR1 is SEHNR, CDR2 FQNEAQ (reference sequence). The CDR3 is CASSFRSDEQFF. CDR3 nucleotides: TGTGCCAGCAGCTTCCGTTCTGATGAGCAGTTCTTC.

Ten or more counts support this clonotype. This chain connects TRBV3-1 to TRBJ2-3, with D perhaps TRBD2 (10 bases). The germline V gene encodes CDR1 LGHDT and CDR2 YNNKEL (reference sequence). Trimming left V 2 bases short and J 8 bases short, with 17 bases between. The CDR3 has 15 residues. This chain's CDR3 is CASSQPSGGQGTQYF. The CDR3 coding sequence is TGTGCCAGCAGCCAACCTAGCGGGGGACAGGGTACGCAGTATTTT.

The rearrangement links TRBV7-2 to TRBJ2-7; tentative D call: TRBD2 (6 bases). CDR1 and CDR2 (germline): SGHTA, FQGNSA. This CDR3 contains 13 residues. V gave up 4 bases and J gave up 3 bases, with 10 bases separating them. As DNA, the CDR3 is TGTGCCAGCAGCTGGGGGGAAAGCTACGAGCAGTACTTC. Translating gives CASSWGESYEQYF.

This clonotype was seen only a few times. V gene TRBV20-1 combines with J gene TRBJ2-5; a weak D match, TRBD2 (5 bases). This CDR3 is built from 12 residues. The V and J ends lost 3 bases and 4 bases respectively, with 9 bases between them. Germline-derived CDR1 and CDR2 are DFQATT and SNEGSKA (reference sequence). The CDR3 protein is CSASTGRETQYF. CDR3 nucleotides: TGCAGTGCTAGTACGGGGAGAGAGACCCAGTACTTC.

This clonotype has just a few counts. V is TRBV6-6 and J is TRBJ1-5; D unresolved. The CDR3 totals 14 residues. Germline-derived CDR1 and CDR2 are MNHNY and SVGAGI (reference sequence). Trimming left V 6 bases short and J 1 base short, with 10 bases between. CDR3 sequence (DNA): TGTGCCAGCAGGACCTGGGCCAGCAATCAGCCCCAGCATTTT. Its protein product is CASRTWASNQPQHF.

V usage is TRBV28 and J usage is TRBJ1-1; D is uncertain. V lost 1 base and J 0 bases, leaving 9 bases between the germline ends. CDR1 MDHEN and CDR2 SYDVKM come from the germline V gene. This CDR3 region has 15 residues. For the CDR3, the DNA is TGTGCCAGCAGTTTATCTGTCAACATGAACACTGAAGCTTTCTTT. Protein: CASSLSVNMNTEAFF. The complete variable domain, with remaining parts taken from reference TRBV28 and TRBJ1-1, reads DVKVTQSSRYLVKRTGEKVFLECVQDMDHENMFWYRQDPGLGLRLIYFSYDVKMKEKGDIPEGYSVSREKKERFSLILESASTNQTSMYLCASSLSVNMNTEAFFGQGTRLTVV.

This clonotype was recorded many times. V gene TRBV28 combines with J gene TRBJ1-5; the D gene is possibly TRBD1 (6 bases). This CDR3 comprises 15 residues. Germline CDR1 and CDR2: MDHEN and SYDVKM. Between the trimmed V and J ends, which lost 3 bases and 0 bases, there was a span of 9 bases. The CDR3 bases are TGTGCCAGCAGTTTTACAGGGTATAGCAATCAGCCCCAGCATTTT. Protein sequence: CASSFTGYSNQPQHF.

The rearrangement links TRBV27 to TRBJ2-7; D is perhaps TRBD2 (5 bases). V shed 2 bases and J shed 2 bases, with 13 bases lying between them. Germline V gives CDR1 MNHEY, CDR2 SMNVEV (reference sequence). This CDR3 spans 15 amino acids. The CDR3 DNA reads TGTGCCAGCAGTTTAACCCTAGCTACGGCCTACGAGCAGTACTTC. Amino acids: CASSLTLATAYEQYF.

In this sample, this clonotype turned up a few times. The chain is built from TRBV7-9 and TRBJ2-3; D remains unclear. The CDR3 totals 15 residues. CDR1 SEHNR and CDR2 FQNEAQ come from the germline V gene (reference sequence). Trimming stripped 3 bases from V and 0 bases from J, with 10 bases between. This CDR3 reads CASSFGESSTDTQYF. Here the CDR3 DNA reads TGTGCCAGCAGCTTCGGCGAGTCTAGCACAGATACGCAGTATTTT.

This chain joins TRBV9 and TRBJ1-6; the D gene is possibly TRBD1 (5 bases). CDR3 size: 15 residues. The V end lost 4 bases, the J end lost 7 bases, and 15 bases lay between the germline ends. CDR1 SGDLS and CDR2 YYNGEE come from the germline V gene. CDR3 protein: CASSPWTRSNSPLHF. In nucleotides, the CDR3 is TGTGCCAGCAGCCCATGGACACGATCGAATTCACCCCTCCACTTT.

This clonotype was counted between two and nine times. The CDR3 spells CASSREIGTGNEKLFF. For the CDR3, the DNA is TGTGCCAGCAGCCGAGAAATCGGGACGGGAAATGAAAAACTGTTTTTT. J is TRBJ1-4 and V is TRBV7-6; tentative D call: TRBD1 (5 bases). V gave up 5 bases and J gave up 5 bases, with 18 bases separating them. The CDR3 totals 16 residues. Germline-derived CDR1 and CDR2 are SGHVS and FNYEAQ.

This clonotype has a count of ten or more. The chain recombines TRBV20-1 with TRBJ2-7; D not resolved. Trimming pared 7 bases from V and 7 bases from J, leaving 11 bases between. Germline V CDR1 and CDR2: DFQATT, SNEGSKA (reference sequence). The CDR3 has 10 residues. The CDR3 reads CSVPAGEQYF. In nucleotides, the CDR3 is TGCAGTGTCCCCGCCGGGGAGCAGTACTTC.

This clonotype was detected many times. The J gene is TRBJ1-3, the V gene TRBV2; D remains unclear. From germline, CDR1 is SNHLY and CDR2 FYNNEI. V was cut by 7 bases and J by 0 bases, with 10 bases left in between. This CDR3 has 14 residues. CDR3 nucleotide sequence: TGTGCCAGCACTTGGGGAGGCTCTGGAAACACCATATATTTT. It is translated as CASTWGGSGNTIYF.

This clonotype has a handful of counts. Written as DNA, the CDR3 is TGTGCCAGCAGTTTAACGGCGTTCACCGGGGAGCTGTTTTTT. Protein sequence: CASSLTAFTGELFF. The chain is built from TRBV28 and TRBJ2-2; D remains unclear. Germline lookup yields CDR1 MDHEN and CDR2 SYDVKM. Trimming stripped 2 bases from V and 4 bases from J, with 8 bases between. The CDR3 spans 14 residues. Together with reference TRBV28 and TRBJ2-2, the CDR3 gives the full variable domain: DVKVTQSSRYLVKRTGEKVFLECVQDMDHENMFWYRQDPGLGLRLIYFSYDVKMKEKGDIPEGYSVSREKKERFSLILESASTNQTSMYLCASSLTAFTGELFFGEGSRLTVL.

This clonotype was found a few times. The V call is TRBV7-9, the J call TRBJ1-1; D perhaps matches TRBD1 (5 bases). V was cut by 4 bases and J by 2 bases, with 8 bases left in between. This CDR3 contains 13 residues. In germline, CDR1 is SEHNR, CDR2 FQNEAQ (reference sequence). The CDR3 DNA reads as TGTGCCAGCAGCTGGGGGGGTAACACTGAAGCTTTCTTT. Protein sequence: CASSWGGNTEAFF.

Only a few counts were recorded for this clonotype. The rearrangement uses TRBV12-3 or TRBV12-4 and TRBJ1-1; TRBD1 aligns across 7 bases. The CDR3 length is 18 residues. The junction had 13 bases not matched to a gene; V was cut back by 2 bases and J by 1 base. CDR3 protein: CASSLYYRGLNPNTEAFF. CDR3 nucleotide sequence: TGTGCCAGCAGTTTATATTACAGGGGCCTGAACCCGAACACTGAAGCTTTCTTT.

This clonotype was recorded a few times. The V gene is TRBV10-2, the J gene TRBJ1-2; D gene unclear. From germline, CDR1 is WSHSY and CDR2 SAAADI. The CDR3 has 14 residues. Between the trimmed V and J ends, which lost 9 bases and 3 bases, there was a span of 17 bases. The CDR3 sequence: CASLDPHRDYGYTF. CDR3 nucleotide sequence: TGCGCCAGTCTGGACCCCCATAGAGACTATGGCTACACCTTC.

This clonotype was seen at least ten times. This sequence joins TRBV6-2 or TRBV6-3 and TRBJ2-2; D is unresolved. This CDR3 is built from 13 residues. The germline V and J ends were trimmed by 5 bases and 5 bases, with 9 bases remaining between them. Per the germline V gene, CDR1 is MNHEY and CDR2 is SVGEGT. CDR3 coding DNA: TGTGCCAGCAGTCAACCTGAGACCGGGGAGCTGTTTTTT. It specifies CASSQPETGELFF.

The V call is TRBV11-2, the J call TRBJ2-7, with D perhaps TRBD1 (5 bases). Trimming pared 8 bases from V and 5 bases from J, leaving 13 bases between. The V gene's germline CDR1 is SGHAT and CDR2 FQNNGV. The CDR3 loop spans 12 amino acids. The CDR3 loop reads CASGAGMNEQYF. As DNA, the CDR3 is TGTGCCAGCGGGGCAGGGATGAACGAGCAGTACTTC.

This chain links TRBV12-3 or TRBV12-4 with TRBJ2-2; 10 bases agree with TRBD1. V gave up 6 bases and J gave up 1 base; unmatched junction bases: 5. CDR3 length equals 16 residues. CDR3 in DNA: TGTGCCAGCAGCCAAAGGGACAGGGGGAACACCGGGGAGCTGTTTTTT. Translated, it gives CASSQRDRGNTGELFF.

This clonotype appeared a few times. This chain connects TRBV29-1 to TRBJ2-1, with 9 bases lining up with TRBD2. Trimming took 8 bases from V and 5 from J; bases not matched to a gene: 7. This CDR3 region has 13 residues. The germline V gene has CDR1 SQVTM and CDR2 ANQGSEA. This chain's CDR3 is CSTRLADNNEQFF. In DNA, the CDR3 is TGCAGCACGCGACTAGCGGACAACAATGAGCAGTTCTTC.

There are many counts of this clonotype. J is TRBJ2-2 and V is TRBV24-1, with D perhaps TRBD1 or TRBD2 (5 bases each). V was cut by 1 base and J by 5 bases, with 16 bases left in between. The CDR3 runs 17 residues. Germline V gene sequence: CDR1 KGHDR, CDR2 SFDVKD. As DNA, the CDR3 is TGTGCCACCAGTGATTTACCGGGACGCCCAGGGACCGGGGAGCTGTTTTTT. This codes for CATSDLPGRPGTGELFF.

The sample holds a few counts of this clonotype. V usage is TRBV7-2 and J usage is TRBJ1-2; tentatively, D is TRBD1 (5 bases). Between the trimmed V and J ends, which lost 3 bases and 9 bases, there was a span of 11 bases. There are 12 residues in the CDR3. The germline V gene has CDR1 SGHTA and CDR2 FQGNSA. The CDR3 is CASSFREMSYTF. The DNA for the CDR3 is TGTGCCAGCAGCTTCAGGGAAATGAGCTACACCTTC.

V is TRBV19 and J is TRBJ2-2; a possible D gene is TRBD2 (6 bases). The V and J ends lost 7 bases and 4 bases respectively, with 16 bases between them. Germline assignment: CDR1 LNHDA and CDR2 SQIVND (reference sequence). The CDR3 has 15 residues. The CDR3 bases are TGTGCCAGTAAGACTGCGGGGAGTGGCACCGGGGAGCTGTTTTTT. Its protein is CASKTAGSGTGELFF.

The V and J genes are TRBV12-3 or TRBV12-4 and TRBJ2-3; 11 positions agree with TRBD1. J gave up 6 bases and V 7 bases, and 9 bases lay outside the gene matches. This CDR3 spans 15 amino acids. In DNA, the CDR3 is TGTGCCAGCAACACCCGGACAGGGGGCAGCGATACGCAGTATTTT. Translating gives CASNTRTGGSDTQYF.

This clonotype appeared many times. This chain joins TRBV11-2 and TRBJ1-1; no clear D. The CDR3 totals 11 residues. V was trimmed by 7 bases and J by 5 bases, leaving 8 bases between them. Germline V CDR1 and CDR2: SGHAT, FQNNGV. CDR3 region: CASTSGTEAFF. Written as DNA, the CDR3 is TGTGCCAGCACTAGCGGGACTGAAGCTTTCTTT.